This entry lists 30 T cell receptor beta chains sequenced from one sample in a study of blood T cell repertoires in COVID-19. The protocol was immunoSEQ multiplex PCR, while the TCRdb copy is restricted to in-frame clones and leaves out a portion. The data contain around 170,000 clones, just over 85% of them singletons. Sequenced material: PBMCs or T cells enriched from blood (not recorded which). The receptors derive from a woman younger than 30 who had recovered from COVID-19.

This sequence joins TRBV7-2 and TRBJ2-5; 8 positions match TRBD2. The trim removed 1 base at V and 6 bases at J, leaving 10 bases unmatched. The CDR3 sequence is 16 residues long. Germline loops: CDR1 SGHTA, CDR2 FQGNSA. The CDR3 region is CASSLVAGGAGKTQYF. The CDR3 nucleotides read TGTGCCAGCAGCTTAGTCGCCGGGGGGGCTGGTAAGACCCAGTACTTC.

The chain joins TRBV7-2 to TRBJ2-7; 7 bases agree with TRBD2. Germline CDR1 SGHTA, CDR2 FQGNSA. The CDR3 runs to 13 residues. With V trimmed by 6 bases and J by 6 bases, 8 bases remained unmatched. CDR3 residues: CASSSDSGGEQYF. The CDR3 bases are TGTGCCAGCAGTTCCGACTCGGGGGGCGAGCAGTACTTC.

The chain carries TRBV25-1 and TRBJ2-3, with D hard to call. The CDR3 sequence is 16 residues long. Germline assignment: CDR1 MGHDK and CDR2 SYGVNS. Trimming removed 8 bases at V and 0 bases at J, with 18 bases between. The CDR3 DNA reads TGTGCCAGCTCCAAGAGGAGTGCCCCTAGCACAGATACGCAGTATTTT. Encoded protein: CASSKRSAPSTDTQYF.

CDR3 nucleotide sequence: TGTGCCAGCAGCTTAGCCCCGGGTGCGCTCAATCAGCCCCAGCATTTT. Translation gives CASSLAPGALNQPQHF. The V call is TRBV7-2, the J call TRBJ1-5, with no clear D. From germline, CDR1 is SGHTA and CDR2 FQGNSA. V gave up 0 bases and J gave up 3 bases, with 12 bases separating them. CDR3 size: 16 residues.

This clone came up once. The chain has TRBV25-1 and TRBJ1-1; D is undetermined. Germline assignment: CDR1 MGHDK and CDR2 SYGVNS. The V gene lost 1 base and the J gene lost 4 bases, with 10 bases spanning the gap. The CDR3 length is 14 residues. The CDR3 spells CASSEWAGFTEAFF. CDR3 nucleotide sequence: TGTGCCAGCAGTGAATGGGCCGGTTTCACTGAAGCTTTCTTT. The variable domain in full, with the rest retrieved from reference TRBV25-1 and TRBJ1-1, is EADIYQTPRYLVIGTGKKITLECSQTMGHDKMYWYQQDPGMELHLIHYSYGVNSTEKGDLSSESTVSRIRTEHFPLTLESARPSHTSQYLCASSEWAGFTEAFFGQGTRLTVV.

This rearrangement joins TRBV7-8 to TRBJ2-2, with D possibly TRBD1 on 6 matching bases. The CDR3 covers 17 residues. The V end lost 2 bases, the J end lost 2 bases, and 15 bases lay between the germline ends. CDR1 is SGHVS and CDR2 is FQNEAQ in the germline V gene. CDR3: CASSLPSRGPNTGELFF. In DNA, the CDR3 is TGTGCCAGCAGCTTACCTTCCAGGGGACCTAACACCGGGGAGCTGTTTTTT.

V is TRBV7-9 and J is TRBJ2-7; weak D call: TRBD1 (6 bases). From germline, CDR1 is SEHNR and CDR2 FQNEAQ (reference sequence). V dropped 5 bases and J dropped 3 bases, with 17 bases sitting between them. There are 15 residues in the CDR3. CDR3 coding DNA: TGTGCCAGCAGCGCTGGACAGCCGACTTTCTACGAGCAGTACTTC. Residues: CASSAGQPTFYEQYF.

V and J are TRBV4-2 and TRBJ2-3; 9 positions match TRBD2. In germline, CDR1 is LGHNA, CDR2 YNFKEQ. The CDR3 is made up of 17 amino acids. The trim removed 4 bases at V and 3 bases at J, leaving 11 bases unmatched. Here the CDR3 DNA reads TGTGCCAGCAGCCTCAGAACGGGTACTAGCGGGACAGATACGCAGTATTTT. Residues: CASSLRTGTSGTDTQYF.

The CDR3 spells CASRLQGLSGNTIYF. For the CDR3, the DNA is TGTGCCAGCAGACTACAGGGGTTGTCAGGAAACACCATATATTTT. The chain carries TRBV27 and TRBJ1-3; 7 nucleotides line up with TRBD1. V shed 6 bases and J 4 bases; nucleotides not matched to a gene: 9. This CDR3 has 15 amino acids. Germline lookup yields CDR1 MNHEY and CDR2 SMNVEV (reference sequence).

The CDR3 DNA reads as TGTGCCAGTTGGACAGGGACCTATGGCTACACCTTC. Residues: CASWTGTYGYTF. The chain links TRBV6-5 to TRBJ1-2; 8 nucleotides agree with TRBD1. Germline V lookup: CDR1 MNHEY, CDR2 SVGAGI. The CDR3 covers 12 residues. J was trimmed by 4 bases and V by 9 bases; bases with no gene match: 4.

J is TRBJ1-2 and V is TRBV24-1; the D is unclear. Trimming took 5 bases from V and 7 from J, leaving 19 bases between them. Germline V gene lookup returns CDR1 KGHDR and CDR2 SFDVKD. This CDR3 is built from 15 residues. The DNA for the CDR3 is TGTGCCACCAGTGCTACGGCAGGAATTATCCGTGGCTACACCTTC. Translated, it gives CATSATAGIIRGYTF.

The rearrangement links TRBV7-2 to TRBJ2-2, with a weak D call TRBD2 (5 bases). The CDR3 contains 14 residues. Trimming removed 2 bases from V and 5 bases from J, with 9 bases in between. The germline V gene has CDR1 SGHTA and CDR2 FQGNSA. The chain's CDR3 is CASSLIVATGELFF. CDR3 bases: TGTGCCAGCAGCTTAATCGTAGCGACCGGGGAGCTGTTTTTT.

This chain connects TRBV19 to TRBJ1-2; 9 positions agree with TRBD1. The J segment lost 4 bases and the V segment lost 5 bases, leaving 5 bases of the junction unmatched. The CDR3 covers 14 residues. Germline V gene data show CDR1 as LNHDA and CDR2 as SQIVND (reference sequence). For the CDR3, the DNA is TGTGCCAGTAGTCCCGGGACAGGGAGCTATGGCTACACCTTC. Translated, it gives CASSPGTGSYGYTF.

The J gene is TRBJ1-1, the V gene TRBV12-3 or TRBV12-4; TRBD1 matches at 8 bases. Trimming took 10 bases from V and 4 from J; bases not matched to a gene: 8. The CDR3 length is 13 residues. DNA of the CDR3: TGTGCCACCCCTGGACAGGGAGGCACTGAAGCTTTCTTT. It yields the protein CATPGQGGTEAFF.

This chain uses TRBV29-1 with TRBJ2-5; unclear D gene. Trimming removed 6 bases at V and 5 bases at J, with 10 bases between. The CDR3 is made up of 11 amino acids. Per germline, CDR1 SQVTM and CDR2 ANQGSEA. The CDR3: CSVDSSETQYF. The CDR3 nucleotides are TGCAGCGTAGACTCCTCGGAGACCCAGTACTTC.

The J gene is TRBJ1-3, the V gene TRBV28; TRBD1 agrees at 9 bases. Per germline, CDR1 MDHEN and CDR2 SYDVKM. The V segment lost 6 bases and the J segment 4 bases; nucleotides outside the gene matches: 13. This CDR3 is 17 amino acids long. In nucleotides, the CDR3 is TGTGCCAGCAGGCCAGGGATAGGGACAGGGCCCGGAAACACCATATATTTT. The encoded protein is CASRPGIGTGPGNTIYF.

This clone was detected many times. The chain is built from TRBV27 and TRBJ2-1, with TRBD2 identical over 7 bases. CDR1 is MNHEY and CDR2 is SMNVEV in the germline V gene (reference sequence). With 10 bases clipped from V and 1 base from J, the junction kept 10 bases outside the gene matches. The CDR3 loop spans 15 amino acids. The CDR3 spells CATRLGGGSYNEQFF. The CDR3 nucleotides are TGTGCCACGCGACTCGGCGGGGGTTCCTACAATGAGCAGTTCTTC.

The chain employs TRBV28 and TRBJ1-1; maybe TRBD1 (6 bases). Germline CDR1 is MDHEN and CDR2 is SYDVKM. Trimming left V 5 bases short and J 2 bases short, with 12 bases between. The CDR3 sequence is 14 residues long. CDR3 nucleotide sequence: TGTGCCAGCAGTCAAACAGGGAGAAACACTGAAGCTTTCTTT. It specifies CASSQTGRNTEAFF.

CDR3 in amino acids: CASSSEPGQGAKTQYF. In DNA, the CDR3 is TGCGCCAGCAGCTCCGAGCCGGGACAGGGGGCAAAGACCCAGTACTTC. The rearrangement links TRBV4-1 to TRBJ2-5, with 12 bases fitting TRBD1. In germline, CDR1 is MGHRA, CDR2 YSYEKL. The trim removed 5 bases at V and 6 bases at J, leaving 10 bases unmatched. The CDR3 is 16 amino acids.

This clone came up a few times. Other DNA sequences of this sample code for an identical CDR3. The V gene is TRBV6-5, the J gene TRBJ1-6; possibly TRBD1 for D (6 bases). The CDR3 loop spans 13 amino acids. CDR1 and CDR2 (germline): MNHEY, SVGAGI. The V end lost 2 bases, the J end lost 9 bases, and 8 bases lay between the germline ends. In DNA, the CDR3 is TGTGCCAGCAGTTACAGGGGGGGTTCACCCCTCCACTTT. It encodes CASSYRGGSPLHF.

This clone was seen just once. The chain uses TRBV4-1 and TRBJ1-5; possible D gene TRBD1, 5 bases. Germline V lookup: CDR1 MGHRA, CDR2 YSYEKL. V lost 3 bases and J 0 bases, leaving 9 bases between the germline ends. CDR3 length equals 15 residues. The CDR3 sequence is CASSQGLHSNQPQHF. DNA for the CDR3: TGCGCCAGCAGCCAGGGGCTTCATAGCAATCAGCCCCAGCATTTT.

This clone occurred once. The chain recombines TRBV28 with TRBJ1-2; D unclear. Trimming took off 11 bases at V and 7 bases at J, with 17 bases between the two ends. In germline, CDR1 is MDHEN, CDR2 SYDVKM. The CDR3 length is 12 residues. The CDR3 coding sequence is TGTGCCTCTCAAGCCTCGGTTGGTGGCTACACCTTC. This gives the protein CASQASVGGYTF.

The V call is TRBV28, the J call TRBJ1-2, with 7 bases fitting TRBD1. The CDR3 has 17 residues. Germline V gene sequence: CDR1 MDHEN, CDR2 SYDVKM. The V gene end was trimmed by 2 bases and the J gene end by 4 bases; junction bases not matched to a gene: 13. CDR3 nucleotide sequence: TGTGCCAGCAGTTTAGAGTACAGGGGAAGGGGCTTCTATGGCTACACCTTC. This gives the protein CASSLEYRGRGFYGYTF.

The rearrangement joins TRBV12-3 or TRBV12-4 to TRBJ2-7, with D tentatively TRBD1 (6 bases). V was pared by 3 bases and J by 0 bases, with 6 bases between. The CDR3 length is 13 residues. The CDR3 here is CASSLDSSYEQYF. In nucleotides, the CDR3 is TGTGCCAGCAGTTTGGACAGCTCCTACGAGCAGTACTTC.

V is TRBV7-8 and J is TRBJ1-4; D is unclear. The germline V gene encodes CDR1 SGHVS and CDR2 FQNEAQ. Trimming pared 1 base from V and 0 bases from J, leaving 6 bases between. The CDR3 totals 15 residues. CDR3 protein: CASSLGRATNEKLFF. The CDR3 nucleotides read TGTGCCAGCAGCTTAGGTCGGGCAACTAATGAAAAACTGTTTTTT.

The genes are TRBV18 and TRBJ1-3; D gene uncertain. The length of the CDR3 is 15 residues. Germline assignment: CDR1 KGHSH and CDR2 LQKENI. V lost 3 bases to trimming and J lost 0 bases, with 9 bases between them. Here the CDR3 DNA reads TGTGCCAGCTCACCTAACAGTATCTCTGGAAACACCATATATTTT. Translated: CASSPNSISGNTIYF. The whole variable domain, filled in from reference TRBV18 and TRBJ1-3, reads NAGVMQNPRHLVRRRGQEARLRCSPMKGHSHVYWYRQLPEEGLKFMVYLQKENIIDESGMPKERFSAEFPKEGPSILRIQQVVRGDSAAYFCASSPNSISGNTIYFGEGSWLTVV.

The genes are TRBV2 and TRBJ2-7; D ambiguous. Trimming removed 8 bases from V and 0 bases from J, with 8 bases in between. The germline V gene encodes CDR1 SNHLY and CDR2 FYNNEI. The CDR3 spans 12 residues. The CDR3 protein is CASLLSSYEQYF. CDR3 nucleotides: TGTGCCAGCCTTTTGAGCTCCTACGAGCAGTACTTC. The full variable domain, its missing parts supplied by reference TRBV2 and TRBJ2-7, is EPEVTQTPSHQVTQMGQEVILRCVPISNHLYFYWYRQILGQKVEFLVSFYNNEISEKSEIFDDQFSVERPDGSNFTLKIRSTKLEDSAMYFCASLLSSYEQYFGPGTRLTVT.

V usage is TRBV6-5 and J usage is TRBJ2-7; 9 bases align to TRBD1. The V segment lost 5 bases and the J segment 6 bases; nucleotides outside the gene matches: 5. CDR1 is MNHEY, CDR2 SVGAGI, per germline. The CDR3 sequence is 13 residues long. The CDR3 region is CASSQRQGGEQYF. The CDR3 region has the DNA TGTGCCAGCAGTCAACGACAGGGGGGCGAGCAGTACTTC.

The J gene is TRBJ2-7, the V gene TRBV23-1; unclear D gene. TRBV23-1 is annotated as an ORF whose role is uncertain. Deletions cut 3 bases from V and 4 bases from J, with 10 bases between. The CDR3 length is 13 residues. CDR3 protein: CASSHPQPYEQYF. CDR3 bases: TGCGCCAGCAGTCACCCACAGCCATACGAGCAGTACTTC.

V is TRBV11-2 and J is TRBJ2-2, with TRBD1 identical over 9 bases. There are 15 residues in the CDR3. J gave up 7 bases and V 5 bases, and 8 bases lay outside the gene matches. Germline V CDR1 and CDR2: SGHAT, FQNNGV. The CDR3 region has the DNA TGTGCCAGCAGCCCCCGGGACAGGGAAGGCGGGGAGCTGTTTTTT. It encodes CASSPRDREGGELFF. The full variable domain, completed using reference TRBV11-2 and TRBJ2-2, is EAGVAQSPRYKIIEKRQSVAFWCNPISGHATLYWYQQILGQGPKLLIQFQNNGVVDDSQLPKDRFSAERLKGVDSTLKIQPAKLEDSAVYLCASSPRDREGGELFFGEGSRLTVL.